This passage covers 2 T cell receptor beta chains from one sample sequenced in a study of beta chain features in type 1 diabetes. As every portion of the isolated RNA was reverse transcribed, the sequencing read expressed TCRB transcripts. The protocol was immunoSEQ multiplex PCR, while the TCRdb copy is restricted to in-frame clones and leaves out a portion. The profile shows a few hundred thousand clones, around an eighth of them singletons. Material for sequencing was naive CD4+ T cells from blood. The origin of the receptors is a man aged 18 to 30 in good health.

This clone was seen a handful of times. This CDR3 is CASTRGDSSYNEQFF. The CDR3 nucleotides are TGTGCCAGCACCAGGGGGGACAGCTCCTACAATGAGCAGTTCTTC. This rearrangement joins TRBV9 to TRBJ2-1; TRBD1 might be the D (7 bases). V lost 6 bases, J lost 0 bases, and 13 bases lay in between. The CDR3 totals 15 residues. Germline CDR1 is SGDLS and CDR2 is YYNGEE. Supplemented by reference TRBV9 and TRBJ2-1, the full variable domain reads DSGVTQTPKHLITATGQRVTLRCSPRSGDLSVYWYQQSLDQGLQFLIQYYNGEERAKGNILERFSAQQFPDLHSELNLSSLELGDSALYFCASTRGDSSYNEQFFGPGTRLTVL.

This clone has more than one count but fewer than ten. The chain has TRBV5-1 and TRBJ1-2; D uncertain. Per the germline V gene, CDR1 is SGHRS and CDR2 is YFSETQ. This CDR3 comprises 15 residues. Trimming took 0 bases from V and 0 from J, leaving 9 bases between them. The CDR3, as DNA: TGCGCCAGCAGCTTGGACAGACGCGCTAACTATGGCTACACCTTC. It translates to CASSLDRRANYGYTF.